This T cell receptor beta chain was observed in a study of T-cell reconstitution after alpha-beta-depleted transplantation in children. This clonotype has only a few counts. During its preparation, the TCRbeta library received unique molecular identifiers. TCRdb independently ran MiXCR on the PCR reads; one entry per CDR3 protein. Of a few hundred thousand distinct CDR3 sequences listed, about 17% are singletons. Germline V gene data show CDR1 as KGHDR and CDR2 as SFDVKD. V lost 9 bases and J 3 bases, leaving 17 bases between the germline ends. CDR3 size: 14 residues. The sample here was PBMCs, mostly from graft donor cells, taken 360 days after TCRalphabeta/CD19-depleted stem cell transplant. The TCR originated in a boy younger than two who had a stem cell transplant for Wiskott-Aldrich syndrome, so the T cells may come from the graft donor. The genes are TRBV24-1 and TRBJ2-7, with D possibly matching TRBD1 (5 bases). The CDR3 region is CATAARGSVYEQYF. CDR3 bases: TGTGCCACCGCGGCAAGGGGTTCGGTCTACGAGCAGTACTTC.